The rows below give T cell receptor beta chains drawn from one sample of a study of blood T cell repertoires in COVID-19. TCRdb's table, derived via immunoSEQ multiplex PCR, lists solely in-frame clones and lacks some. The table has some 150,000 clones, 89% seen once. The material sequenced was peripheral blood. The receptors come from a man aged 60 to 69 with acute or convalescent COVID-19. CDR3s include the opening cysteine and the closing phenylalanine or tryptophan. D genes are given only for firm matches. Where a row states a size, it is once, few, many or the class of an expanded clone; other rows omit it.

>TRBJ2-1|.|.|TRBV19
TGTGCCAGTAGTATCCAGAGGGACTCTACCTACAATGAGCAGTTCTTC
CASSIQRDSTYNEQFF
>TRBJ1-5|.|.|TRBV19
TGTGCCAGTAGTAGATATTCGGGGAGTAATCAGCCCCAGCATTTT
CASSRYSGSNQPQHF
>TRBJ2-4|few|.|TRBV7-9
TGTGCCAGCAGCTTAGGAGGGCTTGGCAAAAACATTCAGTACTTC
CASSLGGLGKNIQYF
>TRBJ1-2|.|TRBD1|TRBV4-2
TGTGCCAGCAGCCAAGATCCCGGGACAGGGGGCGATGGCTACACCTTC
CASSQDPGTGGDGYTF
>TRBJ2-7|.|TRBD2|TRBV10-3
TGTGCCATCAGACCGGGACTAGGAATAGACGAGCAGTACTTC
CAIRPGLGIDEQYF
>TRBJ2-2|.|.|TRBV7-9
TGTGCCAGCAAATTGACAGTCTCGAACACCGGGGAGCTGTTTTTT
CASKLTVSNTGELFF
>TRBJ2-1|.|TRBD2|TRBV25-1
TGTGCCAGCAGTGAAAGGTCTCGGGGGGTAAATGAGCAGTTCTTC
CASSERSRGVNEQFF
>TRBJ1-1|once|.|TRBV7-9
TGTGCCAGCAGCTTAGCCGCGGGCAACACTGAAGCTTTCTTT
CASSLAAGNTEAFF
>TRBJ1-2|.|TRBD1|TRBV7-2
TGTGCCAGCAGCTTAGATCTTGGGACAGGCCGGAACTATGGCTACACCTTC
CASSLDLGTGRNYGYTF
>TRBJ2-5|.|TRBD1|TRBV12-5
TGTGCTAGTGGTTCGGCCGGGACAGGGCGGCAAGAGACCCAGTACTTC
CASGSAGTGRQETQYF
>TRBJ1-2|.|TRBD1|TRBV6-5
TGTGCCAGCAGGCCCCCGGGACAGGGCTATGGCTACACCTTC
CASRPPGQGYGYTF
>TRBJ2-2|once|.|TRBV30
TGTGCCTGGAGTGTACTGATACCCGCCGGGGAGCTGTTTTTT
CAWSVLIPAGELFF
>TRBJ1-1|.|TRBD1|TRBV10-1
TGCGCCAGCAGTGAGTCGACAGGGGGAAAGAACACTGAAGCTTTCTTT
CASSESTGGKNTEAFF
>TRBJ1-2|.|.|TRBV4-3
TGCGCCAGCAGCCAAGCGGTTTCGCTGTCGTCCTATGGCTACACCTTC
CASSQAVSLSSYGYTF
>TRBJ2-2|.|.|TRBV30
TGTGCCTGGAGTGTACTAGGACGCGGGGAGCTGTTTTTT
CAWSVLGRGELFF
>TRBJ1-2|.|TRBD1|TRBV27
TGTGCCAGCAGTCTAAGACAGGGGGTTGGCTATGGCTACACCTTC
CASSLRQGVGYGYTF
>TRBJ1-1|.|.|TRBV19
TGTGCCACCAGGGACTCAGACACTGAAGCTTTCTTT
CATRDSDTEAFF
>TRBJ2-7|.|TRBD2|TRBV29-1
TGCAGCGTTCCGGGAACTAGCGGGGGGCTTGATGCCTACGAGCAGTACTTC
CSVPGTSGGLDAYEQYF
>TRBJ2-3|once|.|TRBV11-2
TGTGCCAGCAGCTTCCGGGTTCCGACAGATACGCAGTATTTT
CASSFRVPTDTQYF
>TRBJ1-2|.|.|TRBV18
TGTGCCAGCTCACCACTGAACTCCTATGGCTACACCTTC
CASSPLNSYGYTF
>TRBJ2-5|.|.|TRBV27
TGTGCCAGCAGCCTACAGGGGACTGGCCAGACCCAGTACTTC
CASSLQGTGQTQYF
>TRBJ2-1|few|TRBD2|TRBV10-3
TGTGCCATCAGTCCGGGACTAGCGGGGCACAATGAGCAGTTCTTC
CAISPGLAGHNEQFF
>TRBJ2-6|once|.|TRBV5-1
TGCGCCAGCAGCTCATTTCAGAACTCTGGGGCCAACGTCCTGACTTTC
CASSSFQNSGANVLTF
>TRBJ2-7|.|TRBD1|TRBV19
TGTGCCAGTAGTATTAAAGCGGCAGGGGGCTTCTACGAGCAGTACTTC
CASSIKAAGGFYEQYF
>TRBJ1-5|.|TRBD1|TRBV18
TGTGCCAGCTCCCCGACAGGGGGCACGGATCAGCCCCAGCATTTT
CASSPTGGTDQPQHF
>TRBJ2-1|.|.|TRBV21-1
TGTGCCAGCAGCAAACATGACAGGGGCGACAATGAGCAGTTCTTC
CASSKHDRGDNEQFF
>TRBJ1-1|.|.|TRBV4-1
TGCGCCAGCAGCCAAGACGGGTTGGGGGCGAGAACTGAAGCTTTCTTT
CASSQDGLGARTEAFF
>TRBJ1-2|.|.|TRBV5-4
TGTGCCAGCAGCTTAGAGCGACACTATGGCTACACCTTC
CASSLERHYGYTF
>TRBJ1-2|few|.|TRBV19
TGTGCCAGTAGCCCGAACATGTACGGCTACACCTTC
CASSPNMYGYTF
>TRBJ1-3|.|.|TRBV5-1
TGCGCCAGCAGCTCGGGTGACGGCTCTGGAAACACCATATATTTT
CASSSGDGSGNTIYF
>TRBJ1-2|.|.|TRBV7-9
TGTGCCAGCAGCCAGGACAGTCGCTATGGCTACACCTTC
CASSQDSRYGYTF
>TRBJ2-1|.|TRBD2|TRBV6-6
TGTGCCAGCAGAAGGACTAGCGGGGAATATAATGAGCAGTTCTTC
CASRRTSGEYNEQFF
>TRBJ2-5|once|.|TRBV5-1
TGCGCCAGCAGCTTTCTCGGGGGACCAGAGACCCAGTACTTC
CASSFLGGPETQYF